The rows below give T cell receptor beta chains drawn from one sample of a study of T-cell reconstitution after alpha-beta-depleted transplantation in children. Each CDR3 protein is one row after TCRdb ran MiXCR on the PCR reads. The sample includes around 600,000 distinct CDR3 sequences, roughly 15% of them seen just once. This specimen was PBMCs from the stem cell graft donor, taken from the stem cell graft. Source of these receptors: a human donor who donated a stem cell graft to a child with acute myeloid leukemia. Both conserved end residues are part of each CDR3. Fields, in order: CDR3 length, clone size, J gene, D gene, V gene, CDR3 protein, CDR3 DNA. A D gene is named only where the DNA matches it firmly. Clone size appears in some rows only: once, few, many, or a class for an expanded clone.

17	-	TRBJ2-3	-	TRBV11-2	CASSLARRRWDTDTQYF	TGTGCCAGCAGCTTAGCTCGTAGGCGGTGGGACACAGATACGCAGTATTTT
16	many	TRBJ2-1	TRBD1	TRBV5-8	CASNTPRGQGGNEQFF	TGTGCCAGCAATACCCCAAGGGGACAGGGGGGCAATGAGCAGTTCTTC
11	few	TRBJ2-3	-	TRBV20-1	CSAGGTDTQYF	TGCAGTGCTGGGGGCACAGATACGCAGTATTTT
17	many	TRBJ2-7	-	TRBV10-3	CAISAQRGLTSYYEQYF	TGTGCCATCAGTGCCCAGAGGGGCCTTACGAGCTATTACGAGCAGTACTTC
16	-	TRBJ2-3	TRBD1	TRBV28	CASSSPGTDARDTQYF	TGTGCCAGCAGTTCCCCCGGGACAGACGCTCGAGATACGCAGTATTTT
14	few	TRBJ1-2	-	TRBV18	CASSPLLGDNGYTF	TGTGCCAGCTCACCACTTTTGGGGGATAATGGCTACACCTTC
15	-	TRBJ2-7	TRBD1	TRBV7-2	CASSFRTGGLYEQYF	TGTGCCAGCAGCTTCCGGACAGGGGGCCTTTACGAGCAGTACTTC
15	-	TRBJ2-5	TRBD1	TRBV7-3	CASSLGTATQETQYF	TGTGCCAGCAGCCTTGGGACAGCTACCCAAGAGACCCAGTACTTC
13	many	TRBJ2-5	-	TRBV5-6	CASRGTARETQYF	TGTGCCAGCAGAGGGACGGCCAGGGAGACCCAGTACTTC
13	-	TRBJ1-2	-	TRBV7-9	CASCRGGNYGYTF	TGTGCCAGCTGCAGGGGAGGCAACTATGGCTACACCTTC
15	few	TRBJ1-1	-	TRBV4-1	CASSQVGGQGTEAFF	TGCGCCAGCAGCCAAGTGGGGGGGCAGGGCACTGAAGCTTTCTTT
17	-	TRBJ1-2	-	TRBV5-1	CASSLEPSADGNYGYTF	TGCGCCAGCAGCTTGGAACCAAGCGCAGATGGTAACTATGGCTACACCTTC
13	many	TRBJ2-1	TRBD1	TRBV29-1	CSVRTGSNNEQFF	TGCAGTGTCCGGACAGGCAGTAACAATGAGCAGTTCTTC
14	-	TRBJ1-2	TRBD1	TRBV28	CASSAHRGLRGYTF	TGTGCCAGCAGTGCCCACAGGGGTCTGCGTGGCTACACCTTC
17	many	TRBJ1-6	-	TRBV20-1	CSARGIELSSYNSPLHF	TGCAGTGCTAGAGGGATAGAGTTGAGCTCCTATAATTCACCCCTCCACTTT
14	many	TRBJ1-3	-	TRBV12-3/TRBV12-4	CASSFRERGNTIYF	TGTGCCAGCAGTTTTCGAGAACGGGGAAACACCATATATTTT
12	few	TRBJ1-2	-	TRBV24-1	CATSDGNYGYTF	TGTGCCACCAGTGATGGGAACTATGGCTACACCTTC
14	many	TRBJ1-4	-	TRBV20-1	CSARYRAVGEKLFF	TGCAGTGCTAGATATAGGGCTGTGGGAGAAAAACTGTTTTTT
18	-	TRBJ2-1	TRBD2	TRBV15	CATSRSPPGTSGYNEQFF	TGTGCCACCAGCAGATCCCCACCCGGGACTAGCGGCTACAATGAGCAGTTCTTC
14	many	TRBJ1-3	-	TRBV20-1	CSVARGLSGNTIYF	TGCAGTGTGGCCCGGGGCCTCTCTGGAAACACCATATATTTT
14	many	TRBJ1-2	-	TRBV29-1	CSVESATGNYGYTF	TGCAGCGTGGAATCAGCCACAGGGAACTATGGCTACACCTTC
15	-	TRBJ2-5	-	TRBV20-1	CSARRSLASAETQYF	TGCAGTGCTAGAAGGTCGCTAGCGTCGGCGGAGACCCAGTACTTC
15	many	TRBJ2-2	TRBD1	TRBV20-1	CSARDLTGDTGELFF	TGCAGTGCTAGAGATTTGACAGGGGACACCGGGGAGCTGTTTTTT
14	many	TRBJ1-6	TRBD1	TRBV6-2/TRBV6-3	CASSSRQGNSPLHF	TGTGCCAGCAGTTCCAGACAGGGAAATTCACCCCTCCACTTT
16	few	TRBJ2-1	TRBD2	TRBV6-1	CASSEGSGGAGNEQFF	TGTGCCAGCAGTGAAGGGAGCGGGGGGGCGGGAAATGAGCAGTTCTTC
18	-	TRBJ2-1	TRBD2	TRBV5-1	CASSLDSGGISSYNEQFF	TGCGCCAGCAGCTTGGACAGCGGGGGAATAAGCTCCTACAATGAGCAGTTCTTC
15	many	TRBJ2-7	-	TRBV15	CATSIEAGGAYEQYF	TGTGCCACCAGCATCGAAGCGGGCGGGGCCTACGAGCAGTACTTC
16	-	TRBJ2-3	-	TRBV7-2	CASSLGSGLGTDTQYF	TGTGCCAGCAGCTTAGGTAGCGGTTTAGGGACAGATACGCAGTATTTT
14	few	TRBJ2-5	-	TRBV6-5	CASKGGGGEETQYF	TGTGCCAGCAAAGGCGGGGGCGGGGAAGAGACCCAGTACTTC
15	many	TRBJ2-3	TRBD2	TRBV20-1	CSAGTSGVSTDTQYF	TGCAGTGCTGGGACTAGCGGGGTTAGCACAGATACGCAGTATTTT
12	many	TRBJ1-6	-	TRBV20-1	CSATINNSPLHF	TGCAGTGCTACTATTAATAATTCACCCCTCCACTTT
13	once	TRBJ2-3	TRBD2	TRBV20-1	CSATLAVADTQYF	TGCAGTGCTACTCTAGCGGTGGCAGATACGCAGTATTTT
14	many	TRBJ2-7	TRBD1	TRBV29-1	CSVVMADRGYEQYF	TGCAGCGTTGTGATGGCGGACAGGGGATACGAGCAGTACTTC
13	-	TRBJ2-4	TRBD2	TRBV20-1	CSASRGRENIQYF	TGCAGTGCTAGTAGAGGGAGGGAAAACATTCAGTACTTC
15	many	TRBJ1-2	-	TRBV20-1	CSARDQFGNNYGYTF	TGCAGTGCTAGAGATCAGTTTGGGAACAACTATGGCTACACCTTC
14	-	TRBJ2-1	-	TRBV13	CASSPWDGDNEQFF	TGTGCCAGCAGCCCTTGGGACGGAGACAATGAGCAGTTCTTC
14	-	TRBJ2-7	TRBD2	TRBV20-1	CSARDPGGGREQYF	TGCAGTGCTAGAGATCCCGGCGGGGGGCGCGAGCAGTACTTC
11	few	TRBJ2-4	-	TRBV6-6	CASSWGGPQYF	TGTGCCAGCAGTTGGGGAGGTCCTCAGTACTTC
15	-	TRBJ1-5	TRBD1	TRBV25-1	CASSETGGLHQPQHF	TGTGCCAGCAGTGAAACAGGGGGCCTCCATCAGCCCCAGCATTTT
15	many	TRBJ2-7	TRBD2	TRBV7-2	CASSTKRGASYEQYF	TGTGCCAGCAGCACCAAGCGGGGGGCTTCCTACGAGCAGTACTTC
11	many	TRBJ1-1	-	TRBV7-9	CASSSSDEAFF	TGTGCCAGCAGCTCGAGTGACGAAGCTTTCTTT
15	many	TRBJ2-1	-	TRBV20-1	CSVVRGALHYNEQFF	TGCAGTGTAGTACGGGGGGCCCTTCACTACAATGAGCAGTTCTTC
16	-	TRBJ2-5	-	TRBV3-1	CASSQVEESRRETQYF	TGTGCCAGCAGCCAAGTTGAGGAGTCACGGCGGGAGACCCAGTACTTC
17	few	TRBJ1-1	-	TRBV4-2	CASSQARALKVGTEAFF	TGTGCCAGCAGCCAAGCCCGGGCCCTGAAAGTGGGCACTGAAGCTTTCTTT
15	-	TRBJ2-1	TRBD2	TRBV7-3	CASSPSSGGVYEQFF	TGTGCCAGCAGCCCCTCTAGCGGGGGGGTGTATGAGCAGTTCTTC
14	many	TRBJ2-1	-	TRBV5-1	CASSILQGTIEQFF	TGCGCCAGCAGCATACTTCAAGGGACGATTGAGCAGTTCTTC
11	many	TRBJ2-1	-	TRBV10-3	CAISYKNEQFF	TGTGCCATCAGTTACAAAAATGAGCAGTTCTTC
13	many	TRBJ1-5	-	TRBV20-1	CSAGFNSNQPQHF	TGCAGTGCTGGCTTCAATAGCAATCAGCCCCAGCATTTT
13	-	TRBJ2-3	-	TRBV12-3/TRBV12-4	CASSPFATDTQYF	TGTGCCAGCAGTCCATTCGCGACAGATACGCAGTATTTT
12	many	TRBJ2-5	TRBD1	TRBV29-1	CSVRDRQETQYF	TGCAGCGTCAGGGACAGACAAGAGACCCAGTACTTC
18	many	TRBJ1-1	-	TRBV11-2	CASSLVGGVGVSNTEAFF	TGTGCCAGCAGCCTAGTTGGAGGGGTGGGCGTATCGAACACTGAAGCTTTCTTT
15	few	TRBJ1-5	-	TRBV12-3/TRBV12-4	CASTDNTGYNQPQHF	TGTGCCAGCACCGACAACACAGGATACAATCAGCCCCAGCATTTT
16	-	TRBJ1-6	TRBD1	TRBV20-1	CSATRTGASYNSPLHF	TGCAGTGCTACCCGCACAGGGGCCTCCTATAATTCACCCCTCCACTTT
14	many	TRBJ1-5	-	TRBV9	CASSPGLDHQPQHF	TGTGCCAGCAGCCCCGGACTGGATCATCAGCCCCAGCATTTT
14	-	TRBJ2-2	TRBD2	TRBV5-1	CASSSGLVGRELFF	TGCGCCAGCAGCTCCGGACTAGTCGGAAGGGAGCTGTTTTTT
14	few	TRBJ2-3	-	TRBV6-5	CASSYGQPTDTQYF	TGTGCCAGCAGTTACGGACAGCCCACAGATACGCAGTATTTT
13	-	TRBJ2-1	-	TRBV27	CASRTTSYNEQFF	TGTGCCAGCAGGACAACCTCCTACAATGAGCAGTTCTTC
15	many	TRBJ2-1	TRBD2	TRBV15	CATQTSGGTYNEQFF	TGTGCCACCCAGACTAGCGGGGGGACTTACAATGAGCAGTTCTTC
14	few	TRBJ1-5	-	TRBV7-2	CASSLWQGPQPQHF	TGTGCCAGCAGCTTATGGCAGGGACCTCAGCCCCAGCATTTT